The T cell receptor (beta chain) described here comes from a study of blood T cell repertoires in COVID-19. Across the whole study: Collection of acute and convalescent COVID-19 samples took place in the United States, Italy and Spain.

TCRdb's copy holds only in-frame clones and misses some; the assay was immunoSEQ multiplex PCR. Of about 320,000 clones detected, about 90% appear once; the ten largest clones hold nearly 6.5%. Sequencing used peripheral blood. This sequence was found in a man aged 18-30 years who had recovered from COVID-19.

The CDR3 coding sequence is TGCGCCAGCAGCTTGGCAGGGGGCCACACTAATGAAAAACTGTTTTTT. It specifies CASSLAGGHTNEKLFF. V is TRBV5-1 and J is TRBJ1-4; 8 nucleotides agree with TRBD1. Germline CDR1 and CDR2: SGHRS and YFSETQ. J lost 2 bases, V lost 0 bases, and 3 bases had no gene match. The CDR3 length is 16 residues.